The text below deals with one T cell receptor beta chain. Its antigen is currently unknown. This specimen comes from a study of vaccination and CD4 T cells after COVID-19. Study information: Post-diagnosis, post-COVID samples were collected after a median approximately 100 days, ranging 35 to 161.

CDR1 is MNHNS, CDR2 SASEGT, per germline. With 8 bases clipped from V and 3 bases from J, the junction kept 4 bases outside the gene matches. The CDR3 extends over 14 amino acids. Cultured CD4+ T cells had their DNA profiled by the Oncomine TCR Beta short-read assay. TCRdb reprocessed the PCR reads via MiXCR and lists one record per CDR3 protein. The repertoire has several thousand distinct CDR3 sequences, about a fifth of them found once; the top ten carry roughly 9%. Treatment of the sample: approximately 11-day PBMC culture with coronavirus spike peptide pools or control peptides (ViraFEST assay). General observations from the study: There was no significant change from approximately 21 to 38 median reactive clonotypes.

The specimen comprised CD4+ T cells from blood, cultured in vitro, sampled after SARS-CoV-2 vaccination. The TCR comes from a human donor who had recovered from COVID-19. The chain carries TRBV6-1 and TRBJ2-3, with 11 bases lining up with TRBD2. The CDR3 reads CASQTSGETDTQYF. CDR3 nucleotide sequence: TGTGCCAGCCAGACTAGCGGGGAAACAGATACGCAGTATTTT.